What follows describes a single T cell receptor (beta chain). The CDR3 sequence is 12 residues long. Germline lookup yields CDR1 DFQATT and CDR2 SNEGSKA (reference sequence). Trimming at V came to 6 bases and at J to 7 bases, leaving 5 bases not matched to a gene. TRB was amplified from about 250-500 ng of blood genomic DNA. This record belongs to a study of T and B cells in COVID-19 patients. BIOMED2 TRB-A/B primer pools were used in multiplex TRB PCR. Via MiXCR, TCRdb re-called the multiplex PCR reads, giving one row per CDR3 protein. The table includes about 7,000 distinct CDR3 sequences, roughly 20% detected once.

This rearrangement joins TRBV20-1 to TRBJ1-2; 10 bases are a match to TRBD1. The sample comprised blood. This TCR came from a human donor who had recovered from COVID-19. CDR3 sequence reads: CSARDRGFGYTF. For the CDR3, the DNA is TGCAGTGCCCGGGACAGGGGTTTTGGCTACACCTTC.